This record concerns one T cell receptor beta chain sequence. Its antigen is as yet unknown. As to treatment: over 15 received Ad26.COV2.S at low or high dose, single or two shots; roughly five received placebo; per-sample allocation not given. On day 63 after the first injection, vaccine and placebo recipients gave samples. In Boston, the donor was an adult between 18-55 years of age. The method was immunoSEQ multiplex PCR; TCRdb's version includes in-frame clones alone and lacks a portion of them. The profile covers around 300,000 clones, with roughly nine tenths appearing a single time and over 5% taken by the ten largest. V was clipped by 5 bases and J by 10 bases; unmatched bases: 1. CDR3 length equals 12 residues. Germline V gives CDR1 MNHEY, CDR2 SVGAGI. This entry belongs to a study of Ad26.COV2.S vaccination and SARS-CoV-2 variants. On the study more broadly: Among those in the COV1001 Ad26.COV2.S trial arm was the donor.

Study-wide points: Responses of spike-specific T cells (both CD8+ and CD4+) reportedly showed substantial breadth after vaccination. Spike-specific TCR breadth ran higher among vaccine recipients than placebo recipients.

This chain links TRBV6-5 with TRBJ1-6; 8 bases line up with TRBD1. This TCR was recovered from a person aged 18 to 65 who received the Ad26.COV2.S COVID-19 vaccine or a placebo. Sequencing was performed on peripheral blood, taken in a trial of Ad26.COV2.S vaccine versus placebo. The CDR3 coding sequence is TGTGCCAGCAGTCGACAGGGGTCACCCCTCCACTTT. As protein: CASSRQGSPLHF.